This passage covers 27 T cell receptor beta chains from one sample sequenced in a study of immune heterogeneity within non-small cell lung tumors. The authors amplified TCR beta CDR3 by multiplex PCR with 32 V and 13 J primers. TCRdb independently ran MiXCR on the multiplex PCR reads; one entry per CDR3 protein. In the table there are about 4,700 distinct CDR3 sequences, around 20% of which are singletons. Per sample, approximately 600 ng of bulk tumor genomic DNA was the template used. Primary tumors were biopsied several times each, far apart, intraoperatively. The study enrolled patients with untreated, newly diagnosed non-small cell lung cancer who underwent curative surgery. The specimen was lung tumor tissue. The receptor set was obtained from a man aged 60-69 years with non-small cell lung cancer.

This clonotype was seen a few times. A much larger clone sits a single nucleotide away, making a read error possible. The V and J genes are TRBV30 and TRBJ1-4, with 9 bases matching TRBD1. V was pared by 4 bases and J by 7 bases, with 7 bases of the junction left unmatched. The CDR3 is 14 residues long. In germline, CDR1 is GTSNPN, CDR2 SVGIG (reference sequence). This CDR3 reads CAWTYRGRPEKLFF. The CDR3 nucleotides read TGTGCCTGGACCTACAGGGGGCGCCCTGAAAAACTGTTTTTT.

This clonotype is deemed medium-sized (0.01 to 0.1%). The chain uses TRBV28 and TRBJ2-1, with D perhaps TRBD1 or TRBD2 (5 bases each). Trimming removed 3 bases from V and 2 bases from J, with 11 bases in between. Per the germline V gene, CDR1 is MDHEN and CDR2 is SYDVKM. This CDR3 has 15 residues. CDR3 sequence (DNA): TGTGCCAGCAGTTTTGGGACGGAACCCTACAATGAGCAGTTCTTC. It yields the protein CASSFGTEPYNEQFF.

This clonotype was counted only a few times. This sequence joins TRBV7-9 and TRBJ1-6; D not certain. The CDR3 totals 12 residues. Trimming left V 4 bases short and J 8 bases short, with 6 bases between. Germline CDR1 is SEHNR and CDR2 is FQNEAQ (reference sequence). CDR3 sequence: CASSSEHSPLHF. Written as DNA, the CDR3 is TGTGCCAGCAGCTCAGAACATTCACCCCTCCACTTT.

This clonotype rates as medium-sized. V is TRBV11-1 and J is TRBJ2-2; D may be TRBD2 (6 bases). The CDR3 extends over 15 amino acids. Trimming took 5 bases from V and 7 from J, leaving 17 bases between them. From germline, CDR1 is SGHAT and CDR2 FQDESV (reference sequence). CDR3 DNA sequence: TGTGCCAGCAGCACAACCGGGAGCCGAGTCGGGGAGCTGTTTTTT. It translates to CASSTTGSRVGELFF. Filled out from reference TRBV11-1 and TRBJ2-2, the complete variable domain reads EAEVAQSPRYKITEKSQAVAFWCDPISGHATLYWYRQILGQGPELLVQFQDESVVDDSQLPKDRFSAERLKGVDSTLKIQPAELGDSAMYLCASSTTGSRVGELFFGEGSRLTVL.

This clonotype is medium-sized within its sample. The chain employs TRBV24-1 and TRBJ2-1; D might be TRBD1 (6 bases). CDR1 is KGHDR, CDR2 SFDVKD, per germline. The CDR3 loop spans 18 amino acids. Between the trimmed V and J ends, which lost 3 bases and 0 bases, there was a span of 17 bases. The CDR3 sequence: CATSDGDIRQGSYNEQFF. CDR3 in DNA: TGTGCCACCAGTGATGGGGACATCCGCCAGGGCTCCTACAATGAGCAGTTCTTC.

This clonotype is categorized as medium-sized. The rearrangement joins TRBV7-8 to TRBJ2-2, with 15 bases matching TRBD2. There are 21 residues in the CDR3. With V trimmed by 0 bases and J by 4 bases, 12 bases remained unmatched. Germline lookup yields CDR1 SGHVS and CDR2 FQNEAQ. The CDR3, as DNA: TGTGCCAGCAGCTTAGCCGCCGGACTAGCGGGAGGGCCCGGGGGCACCGGGGAGCTGTTTTTT. It codes for CASSLAAGLAGGPGGTGELFF. Filled out from reference TRBV7-8 and TRBJ2-2, the complete variable domain reads GAGVSQSPRYKVAKRGQDVALRCDPISGHVSLFWYQQALGQGPEFLTYFQNEAQLDKSGLPSDRFFAERPEGSVSTLKIQRTQQEDSAVYLCASSLAAGLAGGPGGTGELFFGEGSRLTVL.

There are a few counts of this clonotype. The chain uses TRBV7-9 and TRBJ1-1, with D perhaps matching TRBD1 (6 bases). This CDR3 is built from 13 residues. Germline V gene sequence: CDR1 SEHNR, CDR2 FQNEAQ (reference sequence). Trimming pared 4 bases from V and 11 bases from J, leaving 17 bases between. As DNA, the CDR3 is TGTGCCAGCAGCTCAGGGGTCCCCCGGGGGGCTTTCTTT. Protein sequence: CASSSGVPRGAFF. Based on the CDR3 plus reference TRBV7-9 and TRBJ1-1, the full variable domain is DTGVSQNPRHKITKRGQNVTFRCDPISEHNRLYWYRQTLGQGPEFLTYFQNEAQLEKSRLLSDRFSAERPKGSFSTLEIQRTEQGDSAMYLCASSSGVPRGAFFGQGTRLTVV.

V is TRBV10-3 and J is TRBJ1-5; possible D gene TRBD1, 5 bases. Deletions cut 11 bases from V and 0 bases from J, with 14 bases between. The length of the CDR3 is 14 residues. CDR1 is ENHRY and CDR2 is SYGVKD in the germline V gene. Here the CDR3 DNA reads TGTGCCCCCCGGGACGGATTTAGCAATCAGCCCCAGCATTTT. It yields the protein CAPRDGFSNQPQHF.

This clonotype was picked up a small number of times. The V and J genes are TRBV4-1 and TRBJ1-4, with no clear D. The CDR3 runs to 12 residues. Germline V gene lookup returns CDR1 MGHRA and CDR2 YSYEKL. V was clipped by 3 bases and J by 6 bases, with 5 bases between them. The CDR3: CASSQNYEKLFF. The CDR3 nucleotides read TGCGCCAGCAGCCAGAATTATGAAAAACTGTTTTTT.

This clonotype was found a few times. This chain joins TRBV12-5 and TRBJ2-1; 11 positions agree with TRBD1. With 5 bases clipped from V and 3 bases from J, the junction kept 12 bases outside the gene matches. The CDR3 length is 18 residues. Looked up from germline, CDR1 is LGHNT and CDR2 is FRNRAP. The DNA for the CDR3 is TGTGCTAGTGGTACCTCAACCCGGGACAGGGGGGACTACAATGAGCAGTTCTTC. Protein product: CASGTSTRDRGDYNEQFF.

This clonotype was detected only a few times. As DNA, the CDR3 is TGTGCCAGCAGCTTGGAGAGGGCAGGGGGCTCTGGAAACACCATATATTTT. Translated, it gives CASSLERAGGSGNTIYF. The V and J genes are TRBV5-6 and TRBJ1-3; 7 bases fit TRBD1. With V trimmed by 0 bases and J by 0 bases, 6 bases remained unmatched. Per the germline V gene, CDR1 is SGHDT and CDR2 is YYEEEE. There are 17 residues in the CDR3.

This clonotype was observed a handful of times. J is TRBJ2-7 and V is TRBV20-1; D gene uncertain. This CDR3 contains 15 residues. Germline loops: CDR1 DFQATT, CDR2 SNEGSKA (reference sequence). V lost 3 bases and J 0 bases, leaving 15 bases between the germline ends. The CDR3 loop reads CSASPSAPSSYEQYF. The DNA for the CDR3 is TGCAGTGCTAGCCCCTCGGCTCCGAGCTCCTACGAGCAGTACTTC.

The chain is built from TRBV11-2 and TRBJ1-6; D is ambiguous. Germline CDR1 and CDR2: SGHAT and FQNNGV. The V end was cut by 5 bases, the J end by 9 bases, with 8 bases between. The CDR3 length is 12 residues. This CDR3 is CASSLASSPLHF. The CDR3, as DNA: TGTGCCAGCAGCCTAGCCAGTTCACCCCTCCACTTT.

This clonotype turned up a few times. This sequence joins TRBV5-1 and TRBJ1-2, with a weak D call TRBD1 (5 bases). The CDR3 runs to 14 residues. V lost 3 bases, J lost 2 bases, and 11 bases lay in between. CDR1 is SGHRS and CDR2 is YFSETQ in the germline V gene. Here the CDR3 DNA reads TGCGCCAGCAGCTCCGAAGGGACCAACTATGGCTACACCTTC. Translation gives CASSSEGTNYGYTF.

This clonotype has only a few counts. This chain links TRBV20-1 with TRBJ2-7; 10 bases match TRBD2. Germline CDR1 and CDR2: DFQATT and SNEGSKA (reference sequence). Trimming at V came to 5 bases and at J to 3 bases, leaving 1 base not matched to a gene. The CDR3 spans 12 residues. In DNA, the CDR3 is TGCAGTGCTCGGACTAGCGGCTACGAGCAGTACTTC. Translated, it gives CSARTSGYEQYF.

The sample holds a few counts of this clonotype. The J gene is TRBJ2-1, the V gene TRBV29-1; TRBD2 agrees at 12 bases. Germline-derived CDR1 and CDR2 are SQVTM and ANQGSEA. V dropped 4 bases and J dropped 5; count of bases not matched to a gene: 3. The CDR3 consists of 14 residues. In DNA form, the CDR3 reads TGCAGCGTTGCGACTAGCGGGAGAAACAATGAGCAGTTCTTC. Protein product: CSVATSGRNNEQFF.

The rearrangement links TRBV5-1 to TRBJ2-3; no reliable D call. The V and J ends lost 7 bases and 1 base respectively, with 13 bases between them. Germline loops: CDR1 SGHRS, CDR2 YFSETQ. The CDR3 is 14 residues long. CDR3 residues: CASRSDAGTDTQYF. The DNA of the CDR3 is TGCGCCAGCCGCTCCGACGCCGGCACAGATACGCAGTATTTT.

Here the CDR3 reads CASSPGTGSNEQFF. CDR3 in DNA: TGTGCCAGCAGCCCCGGGACAGGGAGCAATGAGCAGTTCTTC. V is TRBV7-9 and J is TRBJ2-1; 9 bases line up with TRBD1. V was pared by 5 bases and J by 6 bases, with 5 bases of the junction left unmatched. CDR3 length: 14 amino acids. CDR1 is SEHNR and CDR2 is FQNEAQ in the germline V gene (reference sequence).

The chain employs TRBV20-1 and TRBJ2-5; TRBD1 matches 7 bases. The CDR3 contains 16 residues. V lost 2 bases and J lost 5; bases outside the gene matches: 14. Germline V lookup: CDR1 DFQATT, CDR2 SNEGSKA (reference sequence). The CDR3 nucleotides read TGCAGTGCTAGATCCCTAACAGGGGTGGACGGGGAGACCCAGTACTTC. This translates into CSARSLTGVDGETQYF.

This chain links TRBV6-1 with TRBJ2-1; TRBD2 matches at 7 bases. This CDR3 contains 16 residues. Germline V gene sequence: CDR1 MNHNS, CDR2 SASEGT. V lost 6 bases, J lost 6 bases, and 14 bases stayed unmatched. The CDR3 protein is CASSLTRTSMGNEQFF. The CDR3, as DNA: TGTGCCAGCAGCCTTACCCGGACTAGTATGGGCAATGAGCAGTTCTTC.

The V and J genes are TRBV27 and TRBJ2-1, with D uncertain. The V gene lost 6 bases and the J gene lost 0 bases, with 15 bases spanning the gap. The CDR3 is made up of 16 amino acids. CDR1 is MNHEY and CDR2 is SMNVEV in the germline V gene (reference sequence). CDR3 amino acids: CASSPFLTSSYNEQFF. The CDR3 coding sequence is TGTGCCAGCAGCCCCTTCCTAACCAGCTCCTACAATGAGCAGTTCTTC.

This clonotype was recorded only once. The V and J genes are TRBV20-1 and TRBJ2-3; possible D gene TRBD1, 7 bases. The J call may be incorrect, as the DNA end agrees better with TRBJ2-5. Per the germline V gene, CDR1 is DFQATT and CDR2 is SNEGSKA (reference sequence). CDR3 length: 15 amino acids. CDR3: CSAAGGLVYGETQYF. In nucleotides, the CDR3 is TGCAGTGCAGCAGGGGGGTTAGTTTATGGAGAGACCCAGTACTTC.

The rearrangement links TRBV6-5 to TRBJ2-1, with 8 bases identical to TRBD2. This CDR3 is built from 15 residues. CDR1 and CDR2 (germline): MNHEY, SVGAGI. Losses at the gene ends were 2 bases for V and 8 bases for J; bases not matched to a gene: 8. CDR3 in DNA: TGTGCCAGCAGTTACGAAGCGGGAGTATTCGATGAGCAGTTCTTC. Protein product: CASSYEAGVFDEQFF.

This clonotype has only a few counts. In DNA, the CDR3 is TGTGCCAGCAGTCCGGGCTACGAGCAGTACTTC. This encodes CASSPGYEQYF. The V gene is TRBV7-6, the J gene TRBJ2-7; D is uncertain. The CDR3 sequence is 11 residues long. The V gene lost 6 bases and the J gene lost 3 bases, with 6 bases spanning the gap. The germline V gene has CDR1 SGHVS and CDR2 FNYEAQ.

The rearrangement joins TRBV7-2 to TRBJ2-3; 12 bases are shared with TRBD2. Germline V CDR1 and CDR2: SGHTA, FQGNSA. Losses at the gene ends were 5 bases for V and 1 base for J; bases not matched to a gene: 4. The CDR3 is made up of 16 amino acids. The CDR3 region has the DNA TGTGCCAGCAGCACCAGGACTAGCGGGGGCACAGATACGCAGTATTTT. Protein: CASSTRTSGGTDTQYF.

This clonotype rates as medium-sized. The V and J genes are TRBV6-5 and TRBJ2-7; perhaps TRBD1 as D (7 bases). V was trimmed by 2 bases and J by 0 bases, leaving 11 bases between them. CDR1 is MNHEY and CDR2 is SVGAGI in the germline V gene. CDR3 length: 15 amino acids. The CDR3 here is CASSYGQGGSYEQYF. The CDR3, as DNA: TGTGCCAGCAGTTACGGGCAGGGGGGCTCCTACGAGCAGTACTTC.

This clonotype is judged large. This chain connects TRBV6-5 to TRBJ2-7; 8 bases are a match to TRBD1. Germline CDR1 and CDR2: MNHEY and SVGAGI. The CDR3 has 16 residues. The junction had 8 bases not matched to a gene; V was cut back by 0 bases and J by 4 bases. CDR3: CASSYSTPGQEYEQYF. The CDR3 DNA reads as TGTGCCAGCAGTTACTCGACCCCGGGACAGGAGTACGAGCAGTACTTC.